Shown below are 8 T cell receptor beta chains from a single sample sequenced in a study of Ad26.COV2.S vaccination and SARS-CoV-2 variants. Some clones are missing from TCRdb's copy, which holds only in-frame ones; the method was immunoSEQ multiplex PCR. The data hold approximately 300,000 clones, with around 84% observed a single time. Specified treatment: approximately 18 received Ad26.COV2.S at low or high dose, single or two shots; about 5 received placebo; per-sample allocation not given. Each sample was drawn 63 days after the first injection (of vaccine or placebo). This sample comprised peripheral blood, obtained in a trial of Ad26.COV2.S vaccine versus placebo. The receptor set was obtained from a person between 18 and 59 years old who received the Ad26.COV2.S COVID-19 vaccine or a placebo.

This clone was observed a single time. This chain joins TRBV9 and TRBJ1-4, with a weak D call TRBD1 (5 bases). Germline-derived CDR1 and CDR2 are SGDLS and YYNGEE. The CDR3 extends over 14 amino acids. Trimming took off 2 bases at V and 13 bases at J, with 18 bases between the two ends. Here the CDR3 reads CASSVRDRLGVLFF. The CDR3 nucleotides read TGTGCCAGCAGCGTGAGGGACCGTCTCGGGGTACTGTTTTTT.

The CDR3 here is CASSQTLTTDTLYEQYF. The CDR3 DNA is TGTGCCAGCAGTCAGACCTTGACCACGGACACCTTATACGAGCAGTACTTC. The chain carries TRBV6-2 or TRBV6-3 and TRBJ2-7; the D gene is possibly TRBD1 (5 bases). V was clipped by 5 bases and J by 4 bases, with 24 bases between them. The CDR3 consists of 17 residues. Germline CDR1 is MNHEY and CDR2 is SVGEGT.

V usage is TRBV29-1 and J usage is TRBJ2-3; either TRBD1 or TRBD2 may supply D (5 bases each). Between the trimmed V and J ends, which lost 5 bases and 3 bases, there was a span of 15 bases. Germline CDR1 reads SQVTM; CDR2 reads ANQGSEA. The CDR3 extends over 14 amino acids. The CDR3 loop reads CSVLREGMTDTQYF. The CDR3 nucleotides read TGCAGCGTTCTACGTGAGGGGATGACAGATACGCAGTATTTT.

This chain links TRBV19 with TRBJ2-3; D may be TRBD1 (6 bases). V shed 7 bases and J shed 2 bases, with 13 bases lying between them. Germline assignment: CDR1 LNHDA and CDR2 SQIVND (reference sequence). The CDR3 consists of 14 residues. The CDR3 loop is CASIDRTNTDTQYF. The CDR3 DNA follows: TGTGCCAGTATAGACAGGACCAACACAGATACGCAGTATTTT.

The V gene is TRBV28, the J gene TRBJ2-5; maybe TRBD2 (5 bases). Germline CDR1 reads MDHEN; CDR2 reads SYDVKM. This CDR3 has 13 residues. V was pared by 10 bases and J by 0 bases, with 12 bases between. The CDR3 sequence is CATHRTYQETQYF. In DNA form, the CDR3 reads TGTGCCACCCATAGGACTTACCAAGAGACCCAGTACTTC.

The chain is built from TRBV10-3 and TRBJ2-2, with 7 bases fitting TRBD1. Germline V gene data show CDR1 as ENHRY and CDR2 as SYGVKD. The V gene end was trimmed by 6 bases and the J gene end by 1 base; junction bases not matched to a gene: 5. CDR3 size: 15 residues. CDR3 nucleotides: TGTGCCATCAGGGCCGGGACAGTGAACACCGGGGAGCTGTTTTTT. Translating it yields CAIRAGTVNTGELFF.

The CDR3 sequence is CASRPKGFLNNEQFF. CDR3 nucleotide sequence: TGTGCCAGCAGGCCCAAAGGGTTCCTCAACAATGAGCAGTTCTTC. This chain joins TRBV6-5 and TRBJ2-1; D gene unclear. CDR1 is MNHEY, CDR2 SVGAGI, per germline. V gave up 6 bases and J gave up 5 bases, with 17 bases separating them. This CDR3 is 15 amino acids long.

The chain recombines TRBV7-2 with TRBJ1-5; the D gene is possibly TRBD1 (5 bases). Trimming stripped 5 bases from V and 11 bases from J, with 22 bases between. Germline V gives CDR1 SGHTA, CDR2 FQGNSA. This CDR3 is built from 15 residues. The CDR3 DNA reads TGTGCCAGCAGCCTCGAGGGACGGCCCAAGGAGTCCCAGCATTTT. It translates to CASSLEGRPKESQHF.